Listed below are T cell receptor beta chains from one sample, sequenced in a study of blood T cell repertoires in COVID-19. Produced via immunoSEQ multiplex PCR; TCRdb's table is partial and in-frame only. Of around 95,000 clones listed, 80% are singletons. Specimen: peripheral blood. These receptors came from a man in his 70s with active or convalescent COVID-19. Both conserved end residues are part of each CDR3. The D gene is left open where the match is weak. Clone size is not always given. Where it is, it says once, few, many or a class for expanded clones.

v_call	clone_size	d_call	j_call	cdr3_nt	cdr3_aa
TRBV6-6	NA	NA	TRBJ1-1	TGTGCCAGCAGTTACACTATACTGGGAGGAATGACTGAAGCTTTCTTT	CASSYTILGGMTEAFF
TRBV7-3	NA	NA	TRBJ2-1	TGTGCCAGCAGCATCAATACAGGGTTTGAGCAGTTCTTC	CASSINTGFEQFF
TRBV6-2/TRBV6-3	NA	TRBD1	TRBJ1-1	TGTGCCAGCAGTTACTCACGACAGGGGACTAAGGGCACTGAAGCTTTCTTT	CASSYSRQGTKGTEAFF
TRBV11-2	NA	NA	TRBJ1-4	TGTGCCAGCAGCCCTGAAGTAGTCGTTGAAAAACTGTTTTTT	CASSPEVVVEKLFF
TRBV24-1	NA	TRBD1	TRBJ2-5	TGTGCCACCAGTGACCCCCCCGGGACAGGACGCGGACCGCAAGAGACCCAGTACTTC	CATSDPPGTGRGPQETQYF
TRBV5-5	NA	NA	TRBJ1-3	TGTGCCAGCAGCTCAAGTATATCGGCGGCTGGCTCTGGAAACACCATATATTTT	CASSSSISAAGSGNTIYF
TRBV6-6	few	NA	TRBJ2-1	TGTGCCAGCGGGGACTTCGCCTACAATGAGCAGTTCTTC	CASGDFAYNEQFF
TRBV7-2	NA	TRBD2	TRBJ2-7	TGTGCCAGCAGCTTAGGACTAGCGCCCCACGAGCAGTACTTC	CASSLGLAPHEQYF
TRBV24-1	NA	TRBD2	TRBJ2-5	TGTGCCACCAGTGATCCGTGGGAGGGAGGCCACCAAGAGACCCAGTACTTC	CATSDPWEGGHQETQYF
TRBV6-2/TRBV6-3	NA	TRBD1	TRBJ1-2	TGTGCCAGCAGTTTGGACAGGGGCTATGGCTACACCTTC	CASSLDRGYGYTF
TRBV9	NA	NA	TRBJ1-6	TGTGCCAGCAGCGTAGGGGGGGAAAATTCACCCCTCCACTTT	CASSVGGENSPLHF
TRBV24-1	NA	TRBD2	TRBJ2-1	TGTGCCACCAGTGATGGGGGAATGGCGGGGGAGGGGAATGAGCAGTTCTTC	CATSDGGMAGEGNEQFF
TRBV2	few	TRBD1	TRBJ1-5	TGTGCCAGCGAAAATGGCAGGGGGCATCAGCCCCAGCATTTT	CASENGRGHQPQHF
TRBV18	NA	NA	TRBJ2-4	TGTGCCAGCTCACCAACCGGGGGAGCCAAAAACATTCAGTACTTC	CASSPTGGAKNIQYF
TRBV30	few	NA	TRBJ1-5	TGTGCCTGTCGCTGGCCCAATCAGCCCCAGCATTTT	CACRWPNQPQHF
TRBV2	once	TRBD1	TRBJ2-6	TGTGCCAGCAGGAGCGGGACAGGGGGTTCTGGGGCCAACGTCCTGACTTTC	CASRSGTGGSGANVLTF
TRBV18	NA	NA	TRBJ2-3	TGTGCCAGCTCACCAGGGGCGTCAACAGATACGCAGTATTTT	CASSPGASTDTQYF
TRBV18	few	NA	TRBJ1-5	TGTGCCAGCTCCAGTAGCGGTAGCAATCAGCCCCAGCATTTT	CASSSSGSNQPQHF